The subject of this entry is one TCR beta chain. Both 60 Vbeta primers and 13 Jbeta primers went into the PCR. Some clones are missing from TCRdb's copy, which holds only in-frame ones; the method was immunoSEQ multiplex PCR. The repertoire table contains approximately 40,000 clones. This specimen belongs to a study of cytomegalovirus exposure and HLA in healthy donors. The CDR3 length is 14 residues. J was trimmed by 6 bases and V by 6 bases; bases with no gene match: 4. The germline CDR1 and CDR2 sequences are SGHVS and FQNEAQ. The material sequenced was PBMCs. This rearrangement joins TRBV7-8 to TRBJ1-3; 11 nucleotides align to TRBD1. This receptor was taken from a human donor in good health. The CDR3 spells CASSSDRGLNTIYF. CDR3 in DNA: TGTGCCAGCAGTTCGGACAGGGGGCTAAACACCATATATTTT. The variable domain in full, completed from reference TRBV7-8 and TRBJ1-3, reads GAGVSQSPRYKVAKRGQDVALRCDPISGHVSLFWYQQALGQGPEFLTYFQNEAQLDKSGLPSDRFFAERPEGSVSTLKIQRTQQEDSAVYLCASSSDRGLNTIYFGEGSWLTVV.